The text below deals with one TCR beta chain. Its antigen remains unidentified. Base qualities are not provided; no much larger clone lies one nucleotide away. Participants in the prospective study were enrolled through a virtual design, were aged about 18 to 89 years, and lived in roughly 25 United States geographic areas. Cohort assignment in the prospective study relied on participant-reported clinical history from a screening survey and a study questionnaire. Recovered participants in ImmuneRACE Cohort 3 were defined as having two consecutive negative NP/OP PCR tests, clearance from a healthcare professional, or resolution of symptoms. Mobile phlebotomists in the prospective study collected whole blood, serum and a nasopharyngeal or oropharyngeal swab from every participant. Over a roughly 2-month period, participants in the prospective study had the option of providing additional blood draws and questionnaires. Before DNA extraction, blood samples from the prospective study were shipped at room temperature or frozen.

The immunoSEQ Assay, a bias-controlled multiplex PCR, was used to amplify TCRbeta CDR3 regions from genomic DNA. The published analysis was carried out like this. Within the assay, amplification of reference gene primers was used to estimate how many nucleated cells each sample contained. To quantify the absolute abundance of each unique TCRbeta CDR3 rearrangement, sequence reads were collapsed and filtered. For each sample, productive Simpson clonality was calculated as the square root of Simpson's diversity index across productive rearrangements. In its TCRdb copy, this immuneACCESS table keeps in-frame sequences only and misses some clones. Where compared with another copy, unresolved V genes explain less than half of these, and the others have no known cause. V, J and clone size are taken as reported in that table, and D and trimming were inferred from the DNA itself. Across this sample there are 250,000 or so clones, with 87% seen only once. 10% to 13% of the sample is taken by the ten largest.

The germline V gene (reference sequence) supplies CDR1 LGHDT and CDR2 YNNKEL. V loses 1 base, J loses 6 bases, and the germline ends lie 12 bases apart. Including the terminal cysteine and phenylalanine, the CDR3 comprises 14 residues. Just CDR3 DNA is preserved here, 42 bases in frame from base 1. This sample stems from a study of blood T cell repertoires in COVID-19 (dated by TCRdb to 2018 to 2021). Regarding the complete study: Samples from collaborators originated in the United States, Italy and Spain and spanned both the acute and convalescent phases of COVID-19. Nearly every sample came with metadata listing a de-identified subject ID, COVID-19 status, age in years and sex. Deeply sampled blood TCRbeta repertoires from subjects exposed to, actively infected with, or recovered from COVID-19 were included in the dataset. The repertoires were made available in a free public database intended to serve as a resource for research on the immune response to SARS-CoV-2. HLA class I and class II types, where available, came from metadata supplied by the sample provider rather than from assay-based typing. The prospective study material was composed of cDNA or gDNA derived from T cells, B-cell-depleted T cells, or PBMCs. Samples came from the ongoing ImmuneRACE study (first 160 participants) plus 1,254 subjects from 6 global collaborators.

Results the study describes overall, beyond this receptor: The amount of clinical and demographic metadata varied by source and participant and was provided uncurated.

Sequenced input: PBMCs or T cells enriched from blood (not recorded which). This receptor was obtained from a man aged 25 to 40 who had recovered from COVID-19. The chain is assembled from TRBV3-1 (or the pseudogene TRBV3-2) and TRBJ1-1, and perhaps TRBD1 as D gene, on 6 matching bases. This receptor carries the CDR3 CASSQGGGRAEAFF. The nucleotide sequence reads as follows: TGTGCCAGCAGCCAAGGGGGGGGCAGGGCTGAAGCTTTCTTT.